The 25 T cell receptor beta chains reported below all come from one sample, sequenced in a study of CD8 T cell repertoires and HIV-1 epitope variants. The protocol was immunoSEQ multiplex PCR, while the TCRdb copy is restricted to in-frame clones and leaves out a portion. The sample contains over 4,000 clones, roughly 67% of which appear only once. These receptors lack a known antigen. Sequencing was carried out using cultured CD8+ T cells derived from PBMCs. All receptors derive from a male donor with HIV.

The chain recombines TRBV5-1 with TRBJ2-1; TRBD1 agrees at 11 bases. Germline assignment: CDR1 SGHRS and CDR2 YFSETQ. This CDR3 contains 14 residues. The ends lost 3 bases at V and 8 bases at J; junction bases unmatched: 4. The CDR3 loop is CASSSGTGGHEQFF. For the CDR3, the DNA is TGCGCCAGCAGCTCCGGGACAGGGGGTCATGAGCAGTTCTTC.

The rearrangement uses TRBV7-9 and TRBJ2-7; D remains ambiguous. V was cut by 3 bases and J by 2 bases, with 8 bases left in between. CDR3 length: 13 residues. Germline V lookup: CDR1 SEHNR, CDR2 FQNEAQ (reference sequence). In DNA form, the CDR3 reads TGTGCCAGCAGCTTGGCGGCGGCCTACGAGCAGTACTTC. Translation gives CASSLAAAYEQYF.

In regard to this clone: At one end the junction does not follow the germline gene, possibly because of a read error. V is TRBV5-1 and J is TRBJ2-7; 12 bases map to TRBD1. The CDR3 extends over 14 amino acids. Germline V lookup: CDR1 SGHRS, CDR2 YFSETQ. The DNA of the CDR3 is TGCGCCAGCAGCTTGGAGGGACAGGGGGCAGAGGTTTTTTTC. It yields the protein CASSLEGQGAEVFF.

The rearrangement uses TRBV9 and TRBJ1-1, with D unclear. The germline gives CDR1 SGDLS, CDR2 YYNGEE. Trimming shortened V by 0 bases and J by 10 bases, and 16 bases separated the two germline ends. This CDR3 region has 14 residues. The CDR3 DNA sequence: TGTGCCAGCAGCGTAGGTACGGCAGGAGTTAGAGCTTTCTTT. Translated, it gives CASSVGTAGVRAFF.

The chain employs TRBV28 and TRBJ2-7; D is perhaps TRBD1 (6 bases). V was pared by 3 bases and J by 4 bases, with 10 bases between. CDR1 is MDHEN, CDR2 SYDVKM, per germline. The length of the CDR3 is 13 residues. In DNA, the CDR3 is TGTGCCAGCAGTTTGGACAGAATATACGAGCAGTACTTC. Protein product: CASSLDRIYEQYF.

This rearrangement joins TRBV19 to TRBJ1-1; maybe TRBD1 (6 bases). Trimming pared 5 bases from V and 5 bases from J, leaving 15 bases between. Per germline, CDR1 LNHDA and CDR2 SQIVND (reference sequence). The CDR3 is 14 amino acids. The CDR3 sequence is CASSPGGLETEAFF. In DNA form, the CDR3 reads TGTGCCAGTAGTCCCGGGGGCCTGGAGACTGAAGCTTTCTTT.

The CDR3: CASTRDRGGTEAFF. The CDR3 DNA is TGTGCCAGCACCCGGGATAGGGGGGGCACTGAAGCTTTCTTT. The chain has TRBV28 and TRBJ1-1, with D perhaps matching TRBD1 (6 bases). Trimming pared 7 bases from V and 4 bases from J, leaving 16 bases between. CDR3 length equals 14 residues. Germline lookup yields CDR1 MDHEN and CDR2 SYDVKM.

This clone was seen only a few times. The V and J genes are TRBV7-1 and TRBJ2-7; TRBD1 aligns across 7 bases. TRBV7-1 falls under the ORF class, with uncertain function. The V and J ends lost 4 bases and 7 bases, in that order; junction bases with no gene match: 10. The CDR3 length is 14 residues. The chain's CDR3 is CASSLGQYLREQYF. The CDR3 bases are TGTGCCAGCAGCTTGGGACAGTACCTTCGTGAGCAGTACTTC.

This chain connects TRBV7-9 to TRBJ1-2; D is uncertain. This CDR3 comprises 16 residues. The germline V gene encodes CDR1 SEHNR and CDR2 FQNEAQ (reference sequence). Trimming left V 1 base short and J 6 bases short, with 18 bases between. In DNA form, the CDR3 reads TGTGCCAGCAGCTTAGAAGTTAGGGTTCCGAAGAATGGCTACACCTTC. It translates to CASSLEVRVPKNGYTF.

The chain carries TRBV7-3 and TRBJ2-1; 8 bases fit TRBD1. This CDR3 contains 15 residues. V shed 5 bases, J shed 1 base, and the junction held 4 bases outside the gene matches. The germline CDR1 and CDR2 sequences are SGHTA and FQGTGA. The CDR3 DNA sequence: TGTGCCAGCAGCCCGACAGGGGCGTCCTACAATGAGCAGTTCTTC. Translation: CASSPTGASYNEQFF.

This clone was seen just once. The chain couples TRBV6-5 to TRBJ2-3, with a tentative D call TRBD2 (5 bases). Trimming left V 5 bases short and J 8 bases short, with 17 bases between. Germline V gene data show CDR1 as MNHEY and CDR2 as SVGAGI. The CDR3 is 14 residues long. CDR3 sequence: CASSPGLRDGTQYF. The CDR3 bases are TGTGCCAGCAGTCCTGGACTGAGAGACGGTACGCAGTATTTT.

The chain combines TRBV28 with TRBJ2-7; D is perhaps TRBD1 (6 bases). V lost 3 bases to trimming and J lost 0 bases, with 12 bases between them. The CDR3 extends over 15 amino acids. Looked up from germline, CDR1 is MDHEN and CDR2 is SYDVKM. CDR3 region: CASSFRGLLSYEQYF. The CDR3, as DNA: TGTGCCAGCAGTTTCAGGGGCCTCCTCTCCTACGAGCAGTACTTC. Complete variable domain (other parts from reference TRBV28 and TRBJ2-7): DVKVTQSSRYLVKRTGEKVFLECVQDMDHENMFWYRQDPGLGLRLIYFSYDVKMKEKGDIPEGYSVSREKKERFSLILESASTNQTSMYLCASSFRGLLSYEQYFGPGTRLTVT.

The chain uses TRBV19 and TRBJ1-6; D is ambiguous. Germline CDR1 is LNHDA and CDR2 is SQIVND (reference sequence). V was clipped by 3 bases and J by 9 bases, with 15 bases between them. There are 15 residues in the CDR3. The CDR3 nucleotides read TGTGCCAGTAGTATTACCTTGGGATCACTTTCACCCCTCCACTTT. Its translation is CASSITLGSLSPLHF.

The CDR3 DNA reads as TGTGCCAGCAGCTCGGTGACCTACGAGCAGTACTTC. Protein sequence: CASSSVTYEQYF. The chain links TRBV28 to TRBJ2-7; D gene ambiguous. The CDR3 length is 12 residues. With 6 bases removed from V and 2 bases from J, the gap between germline ends came to 8 bases. Germline V gene sequence: CDR1 MDHEN, CDR2 SYDVKM.

This clone was seen more than once but under ten times. The rearrangement links TRBV30 to TRBJ2-1, with TRBD2 matching over 8 bases. After removal of 5 bases from V and 9 bases from J, the junction contained 12 bases not matched to a gene. CDR1 is GTSNPN, CDR2 SVGIG, per germline (reference sequence). The CDR3 consists of 14 residues. CDR3 loop: CAWEHPGGPGEQFF. The CDR3 DNA reads TGTGCCTGGGAGCACCCGGGGGGGCCGGGTGAGCAGTTCTTC.

V gene TRBV28 combines with J gene TRBJ2-3; a weak D match, TRBD2 (7 bases). The CDR3 covers 15 residues. Germline V CDR1 and CDR2: MDHEN, SYDVKM. Trimming left V 7 bases short and J 1 base short, with 15 bases between. DNA of the CDR3: TGTGCCAGCATCCTTGGGGGGGGCGGCACAGATACGCAGTATTTT. Translated, it gives CASILGGGGTDTQYF.

There are a few counts of this clone. V usage is TRBV7-8 and J usage is TRBJ1-2; D gene unclear. Germline loops: CDR1 SGHVS, CDR2 FQNEAQ. Trimming cost V 1 base and J 2 bases, with 11 bases left between them. This CDR3 region has 15 residues. The CDR3 DNA is TGTGCCAGCAGCTTAGAAGAGGTTTCGAACTATGGCTACACCTTC. Translated: CASSLEEVSNYGYTF.

J is TRBJ1-3 and V is TRBV21-1; TRBD1, as called in the table, went unchecked against the DNA. TRBV21-1 is classified as a pseudogene. The CDR3 contains 15 residues. The CDR3 spells CASSDRGAPGNTIYF. CDR3 nucleotide sequence: TGTGCCAGCAGCGACAGGGGGGCCCCTGGAAACACCATATATTTT.

This clone was seen a handful of times. V usage is TRBV5-1 and J usage is TRBJ2-7; 11 bases agree with TRBD1. Germline CDR1 reads SGHRS; CDR2 reads YFSETQ. The ends lost 0 bases at V and 6 bases at J; junction bases unmatched: 8. The CDR3 runs 16 residues. CDR3 region: CASSLDGDRGLGEQYF. Written as DNA, the CDR3 is TGCGCCAGCAGCTTGGATGGGGACAGGGGGTTGGGCGAGCAGTACTTC.

V gene TRBV25-1 combines with J gene TRBJ2-7; D is perhaps TRBD1 (5 bases). Deletions cut 3 bases from V and 3 bases from J, with 6 bases between. The CDR3 runs to 12 residues. Germline V lookup: CDR1 MGHDK, CDR2 SYGVNS. The CDR3: CASSDRVYEQYF. For the CDR3, the DNA is TGTGCCAGCAGTGACAGGGTCTACGAGCAGTACTTC.

By sample share, this clone is medium-sized. This sequence joins TRBV6-5 and TRBJ2-7, with 8 bases that match TRBD2. CDR1 is MNHEY and CDR2 is SVGAGI in the germline V gene. The V segment lost 6 bases and the J segment 6 bases; nucleotides outside the gene matches: 4. This CDR3 region has 12 residues. The CDR3 loop reads CASSPGGGEQYF. CDR3 sequence (DNA): TGTGCCAGCAGCCCGGGGGGGGGCGAGCAGTACTTC.

This clone was observed a handful of times. This chain connects TRBV2 to TRBJ1-1; D not resolved. Germline values: CDR1 SNHLY, CDR2 FYNNEI. V lost 2 bases, J lost 0 bases, and 10 bases lay in between. This CDR3 has 15 amino acids. CDR3 sequence (DNA): TGTGCCAGCAGTGAAATGGGTATTCTGAACACTGAAGCTTTCTTT. This sequence encodes CASSEMGILNTEAFF.

The rearrangement uses TRBV28 and TRBJ2-3, with D tentatively TRBD2 (5 bases). Trimming stripped 3 bases from V and 4 bases from J, with 11 bases between. This CDR3 has 14 residues. Germline values: CDR1 MDHEN, CDR2 SYDVKM. CDR3 DNA: TGTGCCAGCAGTTTGAGAGAGGGCCCAGATACGCAGTATTTT. This translates into CASSLREGPDTQYF.

V and J are TRBV7-9 and TRBJ2-1; TRBD2 aligns across 7 bases. Germline CDR1 reads SEHNR; CDR2 reads FQNEAQ (reference sequence). The CDR3 has 15 amino acids. With 3 bases clipped from V and 3 bases from J, the junction kept 5 bases outside the gene matches. The CDR3 protein is CASSLAGVHYNEQFF. The CDR3 bases are TGTGCCAGCAGCTTGGCGGGAGTACACTACAATGAGCAGTTCTTC. The full variable domain, in which reference TRBV7-9 and TRBJ2-1 provide the parts outside the CDR3, is DTGVSQNPRHKITKRGQNVTFRCDPISEHNRLYWYRQTLGQGPEFLTYFQNEAQLEKSRLLSDRFSAERPKGSFSTLEIQRTEQGDSAMYLCASSLAGVHYNEQFFGPGTRLTVL.

This chain uses TRBV9 with TRBJ1-3; tentative D call: TRBD1 (6 bases). V was pared by 4 bases and J by 4 bases, with 15 bases between. From germline, CDR1 is SGDLS and CDR2 YYNGEE. This CDR3 has 15 amino acids. The CDR3: CASSNERGGGNTIYF. The CDR3 DNA sequence: TGTGCCAGCAGCAACGAGAGGGGGGGAGGAAACACCATATATTTT.